The clone carrying this T cell receptor beta chain has ten or more counts. What it recognizes is unknown. This specimen belongs to a study of T cells in Graves' hyperthyroidism and ophthalmopathy. Overall study findings and caveats: A model using 13 V-J features told ophthalmopathy apart from stable hyperthyroidism. Most clonotypes expanded in the thyroid (above 0.001) were also present in blood. The model foresaw ophthalmopathy a median about 6.1 months prior to onset.

The study left out patients who had uncontrolled infection, other autoimmune disease, pregnancy or lactation. Template material for amplifying TCR beta CDR3 regions consisted of RNA transcripts. The TCR CDR3 first-round RT-PCR relied on the HTBI primer set. Each CDR3 protein gets one entry after TCRdb re-called the multiplex PCR reads with MiXCR. The sample has 450,000 to 650,000 distinct CDR3 sequences, under 25% seen once. Germline values: CDR1 SGHDT, CDR2 YYEEEE. This CDR3 has 12 amino acids. V was trimmed by 4 bases and J by 5 bases, leaving 9 bases between them. This clonotype was obtained from a man younger than 30 with Graves' hyperthyroidism. Sequenced sample: blood. This chain uses TRBV5-6 with TRBJ1-2; the D gene is possibly TRBD1 (5 bases). The CDR3 region has the DNA TGTGCCAGCAGCCCCAAGGGGTATGGCTACACCTTC. It translates to CASSPKGYGYTF.